A single sample is the source of the 4 T cell receptor beta chains below, sequenced in a study of T cell repertoires in cytomegalovirus infection. TCRdb analysed the reads with MiXCR anew, one entry per CDR3 protein. This sample has a few hundred thousand distinct CDR3 sequences, with more than 8% found just once. Material for sequencing was PBMCs. All receptors come from a human donor in good health (CMV status not recorded). Some clones in this sample may be carry-over from other donors' samples.

Many counts were recorded for this clonotype. This chain joins TRBV7-2 and TRBJ1-4, with a weak D call TRBD1 (5 bases). CDR1 is SGHTA and CDR2 is FQGNSA in the germline V gene. The CDR3 has 14 residues. V was shortened by 6 bases and J by 7 bases, with 15 bases between the two germline ends. The CDR3 nucleotides are TGTGCCAGCAGTGGCGGGGGGGGAAGTGAAAAACTGTTTTTT. Residues: CASSGGGGSEKLFF.

This clonotype appeared many times. This chain connects TRBV20-1 to TRBJ1-5; D gene uncertain. The CDR3 spans 12 residues. Germline CDR1 DFQATT, CDR2 SNEGSKA (reference sequence). Trimming shortened V by 2 bases and J by 1 base, and 3 bases separated the two germline ends. CDR3 DNA sequence: TGCAGTGCTAGACGCAGCAATCAGCCCCAGCATTTT. It encodes CSARRSNQPQHF.

The rearrangement joins TRBV4-1 to TRBJ1-6; D unclear. CDR1 MGHRA and CDR2 YSYEKL come from the germline V gene. V was shortened by 1 base and J by 2 bases, with 6 bases between the two germline ends. CDR3 length: 15 residues. The CDR3 spells CASSQVLTYNSPLHF. The CDR3 DNA is TGCGCCAGCAGCCAAGTTCTAACCTATAATTCACCCCTCCACTTT.

This clonotype was seen only a few times. The chain couples TRBV6-5 to TRBJ1-6; no clear D. The CDR3 runs 17 residues. V was shortened by 2 bases and J by 6 bases, with 17 bases between the two germline ends. Germline assignment: CDR1 MNHEY and CDR2 SVGAGI. The CDR3 loop is CASSYGRKSWGNSPLHF. CDR3 coding DNA: TGTGCCAGCAGTTACGGGAGGAAAAGTTGGGGTAATTCACCCCTCCACTTT.